The clone carrying this T cell receptor beta chain was counted only a few times. Its antigen is still unknown. The CDR3 runs 14 residues. Germline loops: CDR1 DFQATT, CDR2 SNEGSKA (reference sequence). V dropped 5 bases and J dropped 4; count of bases not matched to a gene: 5. This entry belongs to a study of T-cell reconstitution after alpha-beta-depleted transplantation in children. Overall study findings and caveats: At day 60, the high TCRbeta diversity found in some patients originated from recipient T cells and thymic progenitors that had survived. By about two months after transplant, alpha-beta T cells reportedly arose from several hundred graft clones that had expanded. A year had passed since transplant, and T-cell counts and diversity by then came mostly from newly produced T cells.

Library preparation (for TCRbeta) was performed with unique molecular identifiers. MiXCR, applied by TCRdb to the PCR reads, yields one record per CDR3 protein. The data contain around 440,000 distinct CDR3 sequences, under 20% of them singletons. The sequenced sample was PBMCs, mostly from graft donor cells, obtained 360 days after TCRalphabeta/CD19-depleted stem cell transplant. This TCR came from a boy under two years old who had a stem cell transplant for Wiskott-Aldrich syndrome, so the T cells may come from the graft donor. This sequence joins TRBV20-1 and TRBJ2-7, with 13 positions matching TRBD2. The chain's CDR3 is CSAPLTSGRYEQYF. CDR3 nucleotide sequence: TGCAGTGCTCCTCTGACTAGCGGGAGGTACGAGCAGTACTTC.